These 22 T cell receptor beta chains were all obtained from the same sample, sequenced in a study of T-cell reconstitution after alpha-beta-depleted transplantation in children. The TCRbeta library was prepared with unique molecular identifiers. TCRdb re-analysed the PCR reads in MiXCR, keeping a single row per CDR3 protein. This repertoire shows under 300,000 distinct CDR3 sequences, around 10% found once; its top ten account for about a quarter. The source material was peripheral blood, sampled 180 days after TCRalphabeta/CD19-depleted stem cell transplant. These receptors all come from a male patient aged 2 to 10 who had a stem cell transplant for chronic granulomatous disease, so the T cells may come from the graft donor.

The gene calls are TRBV19 and TRBJ1-5, with unresolved D. Germline V gene data show CDR1 as LNHDA and CDR2 as SQIVND (reference sequence). The CDR3 extends over 15 amino acids. V was shortened by 1 base and J by 4 bases, with 11 bases between the two germline ends. The CDR3 nucleotides read TGTGCCAGTAGTATAGTTCCGGGTAATAATCAGCCCCAGCATTTT. Translated, it gives CASSIVPGNNQPQHF.

This clonotype was counted many times. The chain has TRBV12-3 or TRBV12-4 and TRBJ2-5, with D hard to call. Trimming removed 2 bases at V and 5 bases at J, with 12 bases between. The CDR3 is 14 amino acids. In DNA, the CDR3 is TGTGCCAGCAGTTTAAGTGTTGCGTCGGAGACCCAGTACTTC. It codes for CASSLSVASETQYF.

The J gene is TRBJ2-7, the V gene TRBV7-2; 7 bases align to TRBD1. After removal of 2 bases from V and 2 bases from J, the junction contained 6 bases not matched to a gene. The CDR3 is 15 residues long. The germline V gene encodes CDR1 SGHTA and CDR2 FQGNSA. CDR3 protein: CASSLWDSQAYEQYF. The CDR3 DNA reads as TGTGCCAGCAGCTTATGGGACAGCCAAGCCTACGAGCAGTACTTC.

This clonotype occurred many times. The rearrangement joins TRBV6-5 to TRBJ2-7, with D possibly matching TRBD1 (6 bases). CDR1 is MNHEY and CDR2 is SVGAGI in the germline V gene. This CDR3 comprises 14 residues. Trimming cost V 7 bases and J 0 bases, with 13 bases left between them. CDR3 region: CASTGRGISYEQYF. CDR3 nucleotides: TGTGCCAGCACCGGTAGGGGGATCTCCTACGAGCAGTACTTC.

A remark on this clonotype: A much larger clone is a single base away; this may be a read error. This rearrangement joins TRBV7-9 to TRBJ1-1, with a possible D match to TRBD1 (5 bases). The germline gives CDR1 SEHNR, CDR2 FQNEAQ (reference sequence). This CDR3 has 13 residues. This CDR3 reads CASILDAGLVAFF. The CDR3 region has the DNA TGTGCCAGCATCTTAGATGCAGGGTTGGTAGCTTTCTTT.

This clonotype was observed at least ten times. This chain links TRBV5-1 with TRBJ1-1, with no clear D. The CDR3 is 15 amino acids. V was trimmed by 0 bases and J by 4 bases, leaving 13 bases between them. Germline loops: CDR1 SGHRS, CDR2 YFSETQ. The CDR3 bases are TGCGCCAGCAGCTTGGGTGGAGTTTTTACCACTGAAGCTTTCTTT. Its protein product is CASSLGGVFTTEAFF.

Many counts were recorded for this clonotype. The chain links TRBV24-1 to TRBJ2-2; TRBD2 agrees at 13 bases. J was trimmed by 5 bases and V by 4 bases; bases with no gene match: 9. The V gene's germline CDR1 is KGHDR and CDR2 SFDVKD. The length of the CDR3 is 18 residues. CDR3 coding DNA: TGTGCCACCAGTGACCCTTCCCGACTAGCGGGAGGTACCGGGGAGCTGTTTTTT. Its translation: CATSDPSRLAGGTGELFF.

Many counts were recorded for this clonotype. The chain couples TRBV9 to TRBJ1-5; 8 bases are shared with TRBD1. The CDR3 length is 15 residues. After removal of 3 bases from V and 2 bases from J, the junction contained 4 bases not matched to a gene. CDR1 and CDR2 from the germline V gene are SGDLS and YYNGEE. CDR3 sequence (DNA): TGTGCCAGCAGCGGGACAGGGAGCGGCAATCAGCCCCAGCATTTT. Its translation: CASSGTGSGNQPQHF.

There are a few counts of this clonotype. This chain joins TRBV19 and TRBJ1-5, with 9 bases identical to TRBD1. Germline CDR1 is LNHDA and CDR2 is SQIVND (reference sequence). There are 16 residues in the CDR3. The V segment lost 2 bases and the J segment 2 bases; nucleotides outside the gene matches: 4. CDR3 coding DNA: TGTGCCAGTAGTATAAGAGGGACAGGGCGCAATCAGCCCCAGCATTTT. The encoded protein is CASSIRGTGRNQPQHF. Complete variable domain (other parts from reference TRBV19 and TRBJ1-5): DGGITQSPKYLFRKEGQNVTLSCEQNLNHDAMYWYRQDPGQGLRLIYYSQIVNDFQKGDIAEGYSVSREKKESFPLTVTSAQKNPTAFYLCASSIRGTGRNQPQHFGDGTRLSIL.

This clonotype was found many times. The rearrangement uses TRBV7-9 and TRBJ2-7; 10 nucleotides align to TRBD1. V lost 1 base and J lost 7; bases outside the gene matches: 7. This CDR3 spans 15 amino acids. Germline lookup yields CDR1 SEHNR and CDR2 FQNEAQ (reference sequence). The CDR3 DNA reads as TGTGCCAGCAGCTTAGATCTGACAGGGGGCCATGAGCAGTACTTC. Translating gives CASSLDLTGGHEQYF.

This clonotype has ten or more counts. The rearrangement uses TRBV5-1 and TRBJ2-7, with D unclear. Trimming left V 3 bases short and J 5 bases short, with 12 bases between. Germline V CDR1 and CDR2: SGHRS, YFSETQ. The CDR3 has 13 residues. CDR3 sequence reads: CASSSSEWDEQYF. In nucleotides, the CDR3 is TGCGCCAGCAGCTCCTCGGAGTGGGACGAGCAGTACTTC.

This clonotype was counted many times. The V call is TRBV9, the J call TRBJ2-3; 7 bases line up with TRBD2. The CDR3 extends over 14 amino acids. The germline V gene has CDR1 SGDLS and CDR2 YYNGEE. Trimming took 4 bases from V and 5 from J; bases not matched to a gene: 7. CDR3 DNA: TGTGCCAGCAGCTCCACCGGGGGGATAGATACGCAGTATTTT. Translating gives CASSSTGGIDTQYF.

Ten or more counts support this clonotype. The chain couples TRBV5-1 to TRBJ2-7, with no clear D. Germline V lookup: CDR1 SGHRS, CDR2 YFSETQ. V was clipped by 0 bases and J by 2 bases, with 12 bases between them. The CDR3 runs to 15 residues. The CDR3 coding sequence is TGCGCCAGCAGCTTGGGGGCAGTCCCGACCTACGAGCAGTACTTC. Translated, it gives CASSLGAVPTYEQYF.

The gene calls are TRBV9 and TRBJ2-1, with D tentatively TRBD1 (6 bases). The CDR3 loop spans 14 amino acids. V lost 3 bases to trimming and J lost 15 bases, with 22 bases between them. The germline V gene encodes CDR1 SGDLS and CDR2 YYNGEE. In DNA form, the CDR3 reads TGTGCCAGCAGCGGCGGACAGACTAACAATGGGCTGTTCTTC. Translation: CASSGGQTNNGLFF.

This clonotype was picked up many times. The chain joins TRBV5-1 to TRBJ2-7, with 10 bases matching TRBD1. The CDR3 totals 15 residues. Germline trimming cut 0 bases from V and 3 bases from J; bases unmatched to any gene: 3. Germline V lookup: CDR1 SGHRS, CDR2 YFSETQ. CDR3 sequence: CASSLGGTGDYEQYF. DNA of the CDR3: TGCGCCAGCAGCTTGGGAGGGACAGGGGACTACGAGCAGTACTTC. The whole variable domain, remainder taken from reference TRBV5-1 and TRBJ2-7, is KAGVTQTPRYLIKTRGQQVTLSCSPISGHRSVSWYQQTPGQGLQFLFEYFSETQRNKGNFPGRFSGRQFSNSRSEMNVSTLELGDSALYLCASSLGGTGDYEQYFGPGTRLTVT.

The V gene is TRBV19, the J gene TRBJ2-1, with TRBD1 matching over 7 bases. The V gene's germline CDR1 is LNHDA and CDR2 SQIVND (reference sequence). The V and J ends lost 3 bases and 2 bases, in that order; junction bases with no gene match: 4. This CDR3 contains 15 residues. In nucleotides, the CDR3 is TGTGCCAGTAGTATTGGACAGGCTCCCTACAATGAGCAGTTCTTC. This codes for CASSIGQAPYNEQFF.

This clonotype showed up many times. The chain has TRBV7-2 and TRBJ2-3; D remains unclear. The ends were cut back, 8 bases at V and 7 bases at J, with 10 bases in the middle. Germline V gives CDR1 SGHTA, CDR2 FQGNSA. The CDR3 runs 11 residues. The CDR3 region has the DNA TGTGCCAGCTCCGGCGGTAATACGCAGTATTTT. Translating gives CASSGGNTQYF. Full variable domain (missing parts from reference TRBV7-2 and TRBJ2-3): GAGVSQSPSNKVTEKGKDVELRCDPISGHTALYWYRQSLGQGLEFLIYFQGNSAPDKSGLPSDRFSAERTGGSVSTLTIQRTQQEDSAVYLCASSGGNTQYFGPGTRLTVL.

This clonotype was recorded at least ten times. This rearrangement joins TRBV24-1 to TRBJ1-5; D possibly corresponds to TRBD1 (5 bases). Trimming removed 2 bases from V and 2 bases from J, with 12 bases in between. CDR1 KGHDR and CDR2 SFDVKD come from the germline V gene. CDR3 length: 16 amino acids. This CDR3 is CATSDSLRDGNQPQHF. The CDR3 DNA reads as TGTGCCACCAGTGATTCCCTCAGGGATGGCAATCAGCCCCAGCATTTT.

This clonotype occurred many times. This chain links TRBV3-1 with TRBJ2-5; 12 nucleotides match TRBD1. Trimming removed 6 bases from V and 5 bases from J; junction bases left unmatched: 4. This CDR3 has 14 amino acids. Germline values: CDR1 LGHDT, CDR2 YNNKEL (reference sequence). CDR3 DNA sequence: TGTGCCAGCAGGGGACAGGGGGCGGAGGAGACCCAGTACTTC. Protein sequence: CASRGQGAEETQYF.

This clonotype was detected many times. This chain joins TRBV20-1 and TRBJ2-7; D might be TRBD2 (6 bases). Trimming pared 3 bases from V and 3 bases from J, leaving 15 bases between. The germline V gene encodes CDR1 DFQATT and CDR2 SNEGSKA (reference sequence). This CDR3 comprises 14 residues. Here the CDR3 reads CSASRRREVYEQYF. The CDR3 coding sequence is TGCAGTGCTAGTCGGCGGCGGGAAGTCTACGAGCAGTACTTC.

This clonotype occurred many times. V and J are TRBV6-5 and TRBJ2-3; D gene uncertain. The CDR3 is made up of 15 amino acids. The ends were cut back, 0 bases at V and 2 bases at J, with 9 bases in the middle. Germline V gene data show CDR1 as MNHEY and CDR2 as SVGAGI. CDR3 in amino acids: CASSYSLLATDTQYF. The CDR3 nucleotides read TGTGCCAGCAGTTACTCGTTACTGGCCACAGATACGCAGTATTTT.

This clonotype was seen repeatedly, ten times or more. DNA for the CDR3: TGTGCCAGCAGTTACTCGATTAGTAACTCCTATAATTCACCCCTCCACTTT. It is translated as CASSYSISNSYNSPLHF. The chain carries TRBV6-5 and TRBJ1-6; D is ambiguous. The CDR3 length is 17 residues. The ends were cut back, 0 bases at V and 0 bases at J, with 9 bases in the middle. The germline gives CDR1 MNHEY, CDR2 SVGAGI.